Listed below are T cell receptor beta chains from one sample, sequenced in a study of T-cell reconstitution after alpha-beta-depleted transplantation in children. One entry per CDR3 protein results from TCRdb running MiXCR on the PCR reads. The table has fewer than 350,000 distinct CDR3 sequences, about 9.4% seen once; the top ten hold around 7.5%. This specimen consisted of PBMCs, obtained before TCRalphabeta/CD19-depleted stem cell transplant. All receptors come from a boy in the first two years of life with acute myeloid leukemia, due to receive a stem cell transplant. CDR3s include the opening cysteine and the closing phenylalanine or tryptophan. Fields, in order: CDR3 length, clone size, D gene, J gene, V gene, CDR3 DNA, CDR3 protein. D genes are given only for firm matches. Clone size is not always given. Where it is, it says once, few, many or a class for expanded clones.

14,many,-,TRBJ2-3,TRBV9,TGTGCCAGCAGCCTAGACAGGGAGGCAGATACGCAGTATTTT,CASSLDREADTQYF
10,many,-,TRBJ2-3,TRBV7-9,TGTGCCAGCAGCACAGATACGCAGTATTTT,CASSTDTQYF
13,many,-,TRBJ1-4,TRBV28,TGTGCCAGCAGTGCCTACAGGGCTGAAAAACTGTTTTTT,CASSAYRAEKLFF
15,many,-,TRBJ2-7,TRBV21-1,TGTGCCAGCAGCCAGAGGGAGACACCCTCCTACGAGCAGTACTTC,CASSQRETPSYEQYF
12,many,-,TRBJ1-1,TRBV20-1,TGCAGTGCTAGATTGGGGAACACTGAAGCTTTCTTT,CSARLGNTEAFF
16,-,TRBD1,TRBJ1-5,TRBV4-2,TGTGCCATCGGCCCCCGACAGGGGAACGGCAATCAGCCCCAGCATTTT,CAIGPRQGNGNQPQHF
13,many,TRBD2,TRBJ2-7,TRBV20-1,TGCAGTGCTATGGGGGGGTACTCCTACGAGCAGTACTTC,CSAMGGYSYEQYF
15,-,-,TRBJ2-6,TRBV10-3,TGTGCCATCAGCGCATGGGGGGCTGGGGCCAACGTCCTGACTTTC,CAISAWGAGANVLTF
17,few,TRBD2,TRBJ2-7,TRBV13,TGTGCCAGCAGCCAAGGGGAGGGGAATAGGGGACCTTACGAGCAGTACTTC,CASSQGEGNRGPYEQYF
14,few,-,TRBJ2-1,TRBV7-9,TGTGCCAGCAGCTTAAGTGGAGTCAAGGATGAGCAGTTCTTC,CASSLSGVKDEQFF
14,many,-,TRBJ1-5,TRBV21-1,TGTGCCAGCACGACAGGGGGCGGGGATCAGCCCCAGCATTTT,CASTTGGGDQPQHF
13,-,-,TRBJ2-2,TRBV12-2,TGTGCAAGTCGCTTACGGAAGACCGGGGAGCTGTTTTTT,CASRLRKTGELFF
15,many,-,TRBJ2-1,TRBV3-1,TGTGCCAGCAGCCAAGACACAGTGCCCTACAATGAGCAGTTCTTC,CASSQDTVPYNEQFF
13,many,TRBD1,TRBJ1-3,TRBV29-1,TGCAGCGTTGTAAGGGGGCCTGGAAACACCATATATTTT,CSVVRGPGNTIYF
13,-,TRBD1,TRBJ2-4,TRBV29-1,TGCAGCGTGGGTGGACAGGGGTTGCACATTCAGTACTTC,CSVGGQGLHIQYF
14,many,TRBD1,TRBJ2-7,TRBV11-2,TGTGCCAGCAGCTTATACAGGGGGCAGTACGAGCAGTACTTC,CASSLYRGQYEQYF
15,many,-,TRBJ1-1,TRBV7-6,TGTGCCAGCATCTCCAGGCGGGACGGGGACACTGAAGCTTTCTTT,CASISRRDGDTEAFF
13,few,-,TRBJ1-6,TRBV29-1,TGCAGCGCTACGACAGGCGATAATTCACCCCTCCACTTT,CSATTGDNSPLHF
11,many,TRBD2,TRBJ2-1,TRBV5-1,TGCGCCAGCAGCTTGGGACTAGCGAATTTCTTC,CASSLGLANFF
15,many,-,TRBJ2-5,TRBV28,TGTGCCAGCAGTTTAGCGGGACAGATTTTAGAGACCCAGTACTTC,CASSLAGQILETQYF
14,-,-,TRBJ1-2,TRBV20-1,TGCAGTGCTAGAGATTGGAGTGAGGGTGGCGGCTACACCTTC,CSARDWSEGGGYTF
15,-,-,TRBJ1-2,TRBV7-2,TGTGCCAGCAGCTTAGGAGGCGGGGCGAACTATGGCTACACCTTC,CASSLGGGANYGYTF
15,few,TRBD2,TRBJ2-7,TRBV29-1,TGCAGCGTTGAAGCGGGACTAGCGGGAATCTACGAGCAGTACTTC,CSVEAGLAGIYEQYF
16,many,-,TRBJ1-2,TRBV24-1,TGTGCCACCAGTGATTATGGAGGGGGGAAAAACTATGGCTACACCTTC,CATSDYGGGKNYGYTF
14,-,-,TRBJ2-4,TRBV28,TGTGCCAGCCGCACCCGGCAGGGTGGGTACATTCAGTACTTC,CASRTRQGGYIQYF
15,many,-,TRBJ2-5,TRBV7-2,TGTGCCAGCAGCTCCACAATACTAGTTTCAGAGACCCAGTACTTC,CASSSTILVSETQYF
20,-,TRBD1,TRBJ2-1,TRBV11-2,TGTGCCAGCAGCTCAGAGAGCCCCCACCCAAGGTTGACAGGGAGCCATGAGCAGTTCTTC,CASSSESPHPRLTGSHEQFF
15,many,TRBD2,TRBJ2-3,TRBV5-1,TGCGCCAGCAGCTTACTAGCGGGGTACACAGATACGCAGTATTTT,CASSLLAGYTDTQYF
15,many,-,TRBJ1-1,TRBV5-1,TGCGCCAGCAGCTTCCGCGGGGAGTCGAACACTGAAGCTTTCTTT,CASSFRGESNTEAFF
19,many,TRBD2,TRBJ2-1,TRBV9,TGTGCCAGCAGCGTCCGAACCGGGACTAGCGGGGGCCTCTACAATGAGCAGTTCTTC,CASSVRTGTSGGLYNEQFF
11,many,-,TRBJ1-3,TRBV20-1,TGCAGTGCGTATACGGGGAACACCATATATTTT,CSAYTGNTIYF
12,few,-,TRBJ2-3,TRBV18,TGTGCCAGCTCCCCCCAGGCTAATACGCAGTATTTT,CASSPQANTQYF
14,many,-,TRBJ2-7,TRBV25-1,TGTGCCAGCAGTGAAGACCCAGTCCTTTACGAGCAGTACTTC,CASSEDPVLYEQYF